This entry lists 7 T cell receptor beta chains sequenced from one sample in a study of human T cells and chemical hapten exposure. Time point described: healthy volunteer bleed at 6 weeks. RNA extraction used unfractionated whole blood as the source of total RNA. Each CDR3 protein gets one entry after TCRdb re-called the RACE reads with MiXCR. Here the sample spans around 80,000 distinct CDR3 sequences, about 8.7% being singletons. Input material: whole blood. The receptors stem from a male donor in good health. Some clones in this sample may be carry-over from other donors' samples.

The sample holds a few counts of this clonotype. The chain is built from TRBV5-1 and TRBJ2-1; 13 bases map to TRBD2. Germline trimming cut 2 bases from V and 7 bases from J; bases unmatched to any gene: 6. Germline CDR1 is SGHRS and CDR2 is YFSETQ. The CDR3 is made up of 16 amino acids. DNA for the CDR3: TGCGCCAGCAGCTTACGGACTAGCGGGAGTGGGAATGAGCAGTTCTTC. Amino acid sequence: CASSLRTSGSGNEQFF.

The V call is TRBV5-1, the J call TRBJ1-1, with D possibly being TRBD1 (5 bases). The CDR3 spans 16 residues. Trimming took 0 bases from V and 6 from J, leaving 18 bases between them. The germline CDR1 and CDR2 sequences are SGHRS and YFSETQ. CDR3 region: CASSLGDGLWGAEAFF. The CDR3 DNA is TGCGCCAGCAGCTTGGGCGATGGACTTTGGGGGGCTGAAGCTTTCTTT.

This chain's CDR3 is CASSSREPAWNSPLHF. The CDR3 DNA reads as TGTGCCAGCAGTTCTCGGGAGCCAGCATGGAATTCACCCCTCCACTTT. This chain uses TRBV12-3 or TRBV12-4 with TRBJ1-6; D is unclear. Deletions cut 4 bases from V and 7 bases from J, with 17 bases between. CDR3 length: 16 residues.

The CDR3 coding sequence is TGTGCCAGCATAATACAGAGAGGGTTCCCTGAAGCTTTCTTT. Encoded protein: CASIIQRGFPEAFF. The chain is built from TRBV6-5 and TRBJ1-1, with no clear D. CDR3 length: 14 amino acids. The germline V gene has CDR1 MNHEY and CDR2 SVGAGI. V lost 7 bases, J lost 6 bases, and 18 bases lay in between.

The chain carries TRBV20-1 and TRBJ2-5; 7 nucleotides line up with TRBD1. This CDR3 is built from 13 residues. Trimming cost V 3 bases and J 5 bases; bases outside gene matches: 6. Germline CDR1 reads DFQATT; CDR2 reads SNEGSKA (reference sequence). The CDR3 coding sequence is TGCAGTGCTAGGCACAGGGGACGGGAGACCCAGTACTTC. It codes for CSARHRGRETQYF.

This clonotype was seen many times. The J gene is TRBJ2-3, the V gene TRBV29-1; the D gene is possibly TRBD1 (6 bases). This CDR3 spans 13 amino acids. V lost 7 bases to trimming and J lost 0 bases, with 11 bases between them. The germline CDR1 and CDR2 sequences are SQVTM and ANQGSEA. CDR3: CSGDRFSTDTQYF. The CDR3 coding sequence is TGCAGCGGTGACAGGTTCAGCACAGATACGCAGTATTTT.

The chain recombines TRBV7-9 with TRBJ1-2; a possible D gene is TRBD1 (6 bases). V lost 4 bases and J 8 bases, leaving 23 bases between the germline ends. The CDR3 sequence is 16 residues long. Germline CDR1 is SEHNR and CDR2 is FQNEAQ (reference sequence). CDR3 nucleotide sequence: TGTGCCAGCAGCTCCGATTCAGGGGATGCCTATGAAGGCTACACCTTC. Residues: CASSSDSGDAYEGYTF.